This T cell receptor (beta chain) came from a study of control samples from healthy donors and cancer patients. Profiled with immunoSEQ multiplex PCR; TCRdb holds only in-frame clones, not every one. Here the sample spans about 120,000 clones, about 86% being singletons. The CDR3 has 15 amino acids. Germline trimming cut 6 bases from V and 0 bases from J; bases unmatched to any gene: 7. Per germline, CDR1 ENHRY and CDR2 SYGVKD. This sequence joins TRBV10-3 and TRBJ1-1, with 7 bases identical to TRBD1. This clonotype was obtained from a man aged 25 to 40 in good health. The sequenced material came from blood. CDR3 residues: CAIRPGQTMNTEAFF. The CDR3 bases are TGTGCCATCAGGCCGGGACAGACTATGAACACTGAAGCTTTCTTT.